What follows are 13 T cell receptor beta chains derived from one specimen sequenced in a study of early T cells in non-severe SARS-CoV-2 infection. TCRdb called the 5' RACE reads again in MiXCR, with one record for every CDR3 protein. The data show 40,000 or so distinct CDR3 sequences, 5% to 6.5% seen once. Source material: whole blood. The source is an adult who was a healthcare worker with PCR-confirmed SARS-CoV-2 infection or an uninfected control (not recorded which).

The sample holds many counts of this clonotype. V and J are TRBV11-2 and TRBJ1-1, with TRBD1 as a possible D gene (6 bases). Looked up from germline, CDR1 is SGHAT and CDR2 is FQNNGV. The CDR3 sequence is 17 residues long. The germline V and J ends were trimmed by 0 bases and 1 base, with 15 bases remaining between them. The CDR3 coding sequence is TGTGCCAGCAGCTTAGATCCTCCCCAGGGGAGGAACACTGAAGCTTTCTTT. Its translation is CASSLDPPQGRNTEAFF.

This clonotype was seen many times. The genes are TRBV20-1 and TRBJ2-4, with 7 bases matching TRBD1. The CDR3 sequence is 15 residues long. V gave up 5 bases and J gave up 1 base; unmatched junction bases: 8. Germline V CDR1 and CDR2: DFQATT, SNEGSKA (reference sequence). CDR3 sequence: CSAFDRDEAKNIQYF. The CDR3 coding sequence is TGCAGTGCTTTTGACAGGGACGAGGCCAAAAACATTCAGTACTTC.

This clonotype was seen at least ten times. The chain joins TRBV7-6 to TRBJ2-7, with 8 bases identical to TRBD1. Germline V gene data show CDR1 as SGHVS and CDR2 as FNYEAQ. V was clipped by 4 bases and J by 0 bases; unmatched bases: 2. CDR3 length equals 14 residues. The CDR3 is CASSWDRTSYEQYF. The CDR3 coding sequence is TGTGCCAGCAGCTGGGACAGGACCTCCTACGAGCAGTACTTC.

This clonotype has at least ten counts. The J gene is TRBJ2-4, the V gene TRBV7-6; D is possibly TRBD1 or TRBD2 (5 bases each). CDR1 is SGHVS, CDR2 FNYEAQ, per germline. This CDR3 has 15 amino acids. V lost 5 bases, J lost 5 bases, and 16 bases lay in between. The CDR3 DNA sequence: TGTGCCAGCAGCCAGAGGGGACCCCAGGAAAACATTCAGTACTTC. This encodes CASSQRGPQENIQYF.

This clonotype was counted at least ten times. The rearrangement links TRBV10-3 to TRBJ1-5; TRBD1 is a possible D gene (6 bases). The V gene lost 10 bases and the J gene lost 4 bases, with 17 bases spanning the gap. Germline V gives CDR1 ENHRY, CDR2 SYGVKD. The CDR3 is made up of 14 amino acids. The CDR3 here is CATNVGGPNQPQHF. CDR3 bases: TGTGCCACCAATGTCGGGGGCCCGAATCAGCCCCAGCATTTT.

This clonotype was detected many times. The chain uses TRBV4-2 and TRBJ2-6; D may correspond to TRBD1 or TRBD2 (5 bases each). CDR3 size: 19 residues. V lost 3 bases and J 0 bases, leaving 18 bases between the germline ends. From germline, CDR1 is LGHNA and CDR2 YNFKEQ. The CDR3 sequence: CASSQVGVPQLSGANVLTF. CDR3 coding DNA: TGTGCCAGCAGCCAGGTGGGGGTCCCCCAACTCTCTGGGGCCAACGTCCTGACTTTC.

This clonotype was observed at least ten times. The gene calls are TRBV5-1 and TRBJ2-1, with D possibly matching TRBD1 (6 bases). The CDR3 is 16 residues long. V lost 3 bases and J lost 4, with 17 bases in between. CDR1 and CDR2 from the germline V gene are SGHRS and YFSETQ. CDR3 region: CASSSIRQASYNEQFF. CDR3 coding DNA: TGCGCCAGCAGCTCCATCCGACAGGCGAGTTACAATGAGCAGTTCTTC.

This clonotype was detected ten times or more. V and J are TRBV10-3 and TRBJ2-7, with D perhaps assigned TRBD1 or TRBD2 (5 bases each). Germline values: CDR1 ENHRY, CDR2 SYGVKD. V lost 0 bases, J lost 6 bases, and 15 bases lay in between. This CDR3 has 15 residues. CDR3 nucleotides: TGTGCCATCAGTGAGTCAGGTTCAGGGACCGCCGAGCAGTACTTC. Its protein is CAISESGSGTAEQYF.

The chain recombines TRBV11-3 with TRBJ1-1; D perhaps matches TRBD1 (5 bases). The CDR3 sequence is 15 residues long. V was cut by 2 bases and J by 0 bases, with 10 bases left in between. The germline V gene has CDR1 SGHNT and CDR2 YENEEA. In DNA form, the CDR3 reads TGTGCCAGCAGCTTAACAGGCTCCATGAACACTGAAGCTTTCTTT. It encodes CASSLTGSMNTEAFF.

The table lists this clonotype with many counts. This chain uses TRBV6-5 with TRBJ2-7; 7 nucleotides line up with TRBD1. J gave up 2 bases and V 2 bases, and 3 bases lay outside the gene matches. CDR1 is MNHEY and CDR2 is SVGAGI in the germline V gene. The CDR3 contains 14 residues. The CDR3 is CASSYLDRPYEQYF. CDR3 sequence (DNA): TGTGCCAGCAGTTACCTGGACAGGCCCTACGAGCAGTACTTC.

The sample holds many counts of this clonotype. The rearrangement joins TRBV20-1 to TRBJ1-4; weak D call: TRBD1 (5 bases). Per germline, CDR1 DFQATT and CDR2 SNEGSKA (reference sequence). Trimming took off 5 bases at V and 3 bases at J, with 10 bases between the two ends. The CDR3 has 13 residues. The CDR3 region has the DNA TGCAGTGCTCCGAGGGGTTCTAATGAAAAACTGTTTTTT. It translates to CSAPRGSNEKLFF.

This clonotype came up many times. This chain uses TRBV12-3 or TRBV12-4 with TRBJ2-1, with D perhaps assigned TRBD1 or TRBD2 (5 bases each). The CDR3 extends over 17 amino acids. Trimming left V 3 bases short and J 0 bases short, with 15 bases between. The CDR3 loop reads CASSFWTFGGSYNEQFF. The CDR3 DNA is TGTGCCAGCAGTTTCTGGACTTTTGGGGGCTCCTACAATGAGCAGTTCTTC.

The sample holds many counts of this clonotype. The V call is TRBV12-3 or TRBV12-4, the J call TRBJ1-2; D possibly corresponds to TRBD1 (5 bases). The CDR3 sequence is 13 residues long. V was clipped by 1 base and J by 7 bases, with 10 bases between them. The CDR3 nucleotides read TGTGCCAGCAGTTTAGTGGGGGTAGGTGGCTACACCTTC. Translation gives CASSLVGVGGYTF.